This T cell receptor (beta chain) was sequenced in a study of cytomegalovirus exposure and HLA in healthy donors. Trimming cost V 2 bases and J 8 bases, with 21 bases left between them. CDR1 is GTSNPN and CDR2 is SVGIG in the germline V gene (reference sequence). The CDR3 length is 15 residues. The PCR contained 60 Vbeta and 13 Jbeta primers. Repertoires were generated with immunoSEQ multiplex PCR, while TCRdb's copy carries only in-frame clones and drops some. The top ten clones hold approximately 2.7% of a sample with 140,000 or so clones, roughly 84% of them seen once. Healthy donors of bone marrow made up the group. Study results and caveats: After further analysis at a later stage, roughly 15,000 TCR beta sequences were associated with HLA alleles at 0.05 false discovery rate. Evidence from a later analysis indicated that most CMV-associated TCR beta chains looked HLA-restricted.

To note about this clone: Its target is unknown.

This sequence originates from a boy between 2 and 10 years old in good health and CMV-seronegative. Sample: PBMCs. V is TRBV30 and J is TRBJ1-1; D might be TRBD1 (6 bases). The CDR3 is CAWSRLPQGFGEAFF. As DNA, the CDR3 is TGTGCCTGGAGTCGGCTACCACAGGGTTTTGGCGAAGCTTTCTTT.